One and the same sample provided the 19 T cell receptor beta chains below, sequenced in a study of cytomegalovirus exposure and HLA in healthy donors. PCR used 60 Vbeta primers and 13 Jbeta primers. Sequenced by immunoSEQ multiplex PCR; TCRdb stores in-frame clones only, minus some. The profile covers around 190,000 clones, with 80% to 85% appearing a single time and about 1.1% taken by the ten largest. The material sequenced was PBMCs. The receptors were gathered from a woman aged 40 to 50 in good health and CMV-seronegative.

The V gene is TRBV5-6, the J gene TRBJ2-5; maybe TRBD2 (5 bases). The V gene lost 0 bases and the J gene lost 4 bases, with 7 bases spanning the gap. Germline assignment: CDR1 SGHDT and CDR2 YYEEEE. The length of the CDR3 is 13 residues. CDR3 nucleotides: TGTGCCAGCAGCTTGGGAGGGAGAGAGACCCAGTACTTC. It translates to CASSLGGRETQYF. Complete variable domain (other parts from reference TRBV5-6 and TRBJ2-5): DAGVTQSPTHLIKTRGQQVTLRCSPKSGHDTVSWYQQALGQGPQFIFQYYEEEERQRGNFPDRFSGHQFPNYSSELNVNALLLGDSALYLCASSLGGRETQYFGPGTRLLVL.

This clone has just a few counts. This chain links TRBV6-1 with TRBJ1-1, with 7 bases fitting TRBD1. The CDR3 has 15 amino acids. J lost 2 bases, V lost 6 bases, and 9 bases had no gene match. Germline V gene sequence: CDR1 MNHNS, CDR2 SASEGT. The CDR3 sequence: CASSLQGQLNTEAFF. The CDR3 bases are TGTGCCAGCAGCCTTCAGGGACAGCTTAACACTGAAGCTTTCTTT.

The CDR3 DNA is TGTGCCTGGAGTTCCCCGAGGGGGAAGGGGAACACTGAAGCTTTCTTT. It translates to CAWSSPRGKGNTEAFF. This chain connects TRBV30 to TRBJ1-1, with a possible D match to TRBD1 (6 bases). V was clipped by 2 bases and J by 1 base, with 17 bases between them. CDR1 and CDR2 from the germline V gene are GTSNPN and SVGIG (reference sequence). The CDR3 spans 16 residues.

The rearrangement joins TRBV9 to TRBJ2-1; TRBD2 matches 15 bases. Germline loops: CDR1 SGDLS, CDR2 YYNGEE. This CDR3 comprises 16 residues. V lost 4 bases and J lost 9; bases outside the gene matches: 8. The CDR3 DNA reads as TGTGCCAGCAGCCCCGGACTAGCGGGAGGGTACGTTGAGCAGTTCTTC. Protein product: CASSPGLAGGYVEQFF. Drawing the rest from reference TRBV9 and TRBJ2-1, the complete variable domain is DSGVTQTPKHLITATGQRVTLRCSPRSGDLSVYWYQQSLDQGLQFLIQYYNGEERAKGNILERFSAQQFPDLHSELNLSSLELGDSALYFCASSPGLAGGYVEQFFGPGTRLTVL.

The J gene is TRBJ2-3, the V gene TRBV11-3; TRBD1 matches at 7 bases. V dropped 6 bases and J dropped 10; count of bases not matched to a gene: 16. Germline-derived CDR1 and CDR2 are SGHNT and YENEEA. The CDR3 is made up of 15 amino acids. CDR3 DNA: TGTGCCAGCAGTCCCGGGACAGTAGATTCCCCATCGCAGTATTTT. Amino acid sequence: CASSPGTVDSPSQYF. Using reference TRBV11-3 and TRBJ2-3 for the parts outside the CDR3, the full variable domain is EAGVVQSPRYKIIEKKQPVAFWCNPISGHNTLYWYLQNLGQGPELLIRYENEEAVDDSQLPKDRFSAERLKGVDSTLKIQPAELGDSAVYLCASSPGTVDSPSQYFGPGTRLTVL.

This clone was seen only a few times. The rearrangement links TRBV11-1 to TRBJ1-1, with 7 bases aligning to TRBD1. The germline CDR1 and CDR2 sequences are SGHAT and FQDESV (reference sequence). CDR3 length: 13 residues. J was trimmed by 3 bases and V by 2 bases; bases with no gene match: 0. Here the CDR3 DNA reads TGTGCCAGCAGCTTACAGGGGGACACTGAAGCTTTCTTT. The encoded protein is CASSLQGDTEAFF.

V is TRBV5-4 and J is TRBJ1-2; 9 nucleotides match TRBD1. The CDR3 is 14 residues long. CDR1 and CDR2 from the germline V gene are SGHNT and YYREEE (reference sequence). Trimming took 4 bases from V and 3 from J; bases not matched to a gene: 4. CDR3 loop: CASSRTGDHYGYTF. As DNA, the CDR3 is TGTGCCAGCAGCAGGACAGGGGACCACTATGGCTACACCTTC. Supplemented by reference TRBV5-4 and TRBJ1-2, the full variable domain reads ETGVTQSPTHLIKTRGQQVTLRCSSQSGHNTVSWYQQALGQGPQFIFQYYREEENGRGNFPPRFSGLQFPNYSSELNVNALELDDSALYLCASSRTGDHYGYTFGSGTRLTVV.

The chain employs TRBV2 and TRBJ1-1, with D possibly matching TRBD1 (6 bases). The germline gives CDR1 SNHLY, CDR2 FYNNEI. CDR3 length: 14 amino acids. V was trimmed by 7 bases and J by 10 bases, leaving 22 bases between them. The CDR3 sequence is CASTTLGADEPAFF. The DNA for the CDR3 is TGTGCCAGCACCACCCTGGGGGCCGATGAACCAGCTTTCTTT.

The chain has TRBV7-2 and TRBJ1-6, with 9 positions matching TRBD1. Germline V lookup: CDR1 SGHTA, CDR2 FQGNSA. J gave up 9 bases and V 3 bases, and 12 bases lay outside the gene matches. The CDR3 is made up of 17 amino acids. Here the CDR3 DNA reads TGTGCCAGCAGCTTTTCCCCGGGACAGGGTCGATTTTCACCCCTCCACTTT. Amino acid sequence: CASSFSPGQGRFSPLHF.

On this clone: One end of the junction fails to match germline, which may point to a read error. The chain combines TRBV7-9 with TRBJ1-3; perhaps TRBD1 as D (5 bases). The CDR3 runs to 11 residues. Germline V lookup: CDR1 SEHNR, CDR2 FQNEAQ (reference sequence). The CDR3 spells CSSTNTLGLSF. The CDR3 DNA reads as TGTTCCAGCACCAACACTCTGGGACTGTCGTTT.

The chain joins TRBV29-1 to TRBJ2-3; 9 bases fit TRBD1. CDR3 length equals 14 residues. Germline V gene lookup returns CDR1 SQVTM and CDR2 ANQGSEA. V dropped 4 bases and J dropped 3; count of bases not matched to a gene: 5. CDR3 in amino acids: CSVGGQGLTDTQYF. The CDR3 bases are TGCAGCGTTGGTGGACAGGGGTTGACAGATACGCAGTATTTT.

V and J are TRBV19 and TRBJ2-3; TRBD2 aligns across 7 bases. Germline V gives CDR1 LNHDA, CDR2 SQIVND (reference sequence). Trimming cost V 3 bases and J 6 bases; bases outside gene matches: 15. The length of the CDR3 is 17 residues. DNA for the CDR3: TGTGCCAGTAGTATCCGCATTATGGCGGGAGCTCCGGATACGCAGTATTTT. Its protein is CASSIRIMAGAPDTQYF.

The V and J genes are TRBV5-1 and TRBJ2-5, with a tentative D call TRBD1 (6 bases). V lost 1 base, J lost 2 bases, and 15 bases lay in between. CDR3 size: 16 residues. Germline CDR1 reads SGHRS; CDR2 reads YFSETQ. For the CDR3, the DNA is TGCGCCAGCAGCTTGCGTCGCACAGGGCCTCAAGAGACCCAGTACTTC. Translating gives CASSLRRTGPQETQYF. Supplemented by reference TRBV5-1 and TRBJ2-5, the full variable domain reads KAGVTQTPRYLIKTRGQQVTLSCSPISGHRSVSWYQQTPGQGLQFLFEYFSETQRNKGNFPGRFSGRQFSNSRSEMNVSTLELGDSALYLCASSLRRTGPQETQYFGPGTRLLVL.

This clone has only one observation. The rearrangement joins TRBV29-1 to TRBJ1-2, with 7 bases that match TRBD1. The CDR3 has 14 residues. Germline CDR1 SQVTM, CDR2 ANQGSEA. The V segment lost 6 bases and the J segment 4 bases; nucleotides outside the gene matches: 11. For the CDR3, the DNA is TGCAGCGTAGACTACGGGACAGCCGGCTATGGCTACACCTTC. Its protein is CSVDYGTAGYGYTF.

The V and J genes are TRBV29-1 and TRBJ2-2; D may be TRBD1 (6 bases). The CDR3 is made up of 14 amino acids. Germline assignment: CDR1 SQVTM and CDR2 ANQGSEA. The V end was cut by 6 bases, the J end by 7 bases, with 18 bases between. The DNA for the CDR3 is TGCAGCGTGAGGGGGACCCTCGGCGACGGGGAGCTGTTTTTT. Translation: CSVRGTLGDGELFF.

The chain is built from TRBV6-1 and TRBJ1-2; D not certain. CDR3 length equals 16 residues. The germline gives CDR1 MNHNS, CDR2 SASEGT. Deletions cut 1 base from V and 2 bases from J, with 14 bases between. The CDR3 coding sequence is TGTGCCAGCAGTGAAGAGGTGAGGGAGAAGAACTATGGCTACACCTTC. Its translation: CASSEEVREKNYGYTF.

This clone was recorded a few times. CDR3 sequence (DNA): TGCGCCAGCAGGGTCGGGAGGGGCACAGATACGCAGTATTTT. It yields the protein CASRVGRGTDTQYF. This chain joins TRBV5-1 and TRBJ2-3; TRBD2 agrees at 8 bases. Germline V CDR1 and CDR2: SGHRS, YFSETQ. The junction had 3 bases not matched to a gene; V was cut back by 5 bases and J by 1 base. The CDR3 is made up of 14 amino acids.

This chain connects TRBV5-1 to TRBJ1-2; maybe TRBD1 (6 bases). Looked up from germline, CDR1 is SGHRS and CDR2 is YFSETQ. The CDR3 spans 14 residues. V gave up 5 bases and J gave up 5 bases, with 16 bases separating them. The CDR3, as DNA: TGCGCCAGCAGTGACAGCAGGACAGCTTATGGCTACACCTTC. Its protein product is CASSDSRTAYGYTF.

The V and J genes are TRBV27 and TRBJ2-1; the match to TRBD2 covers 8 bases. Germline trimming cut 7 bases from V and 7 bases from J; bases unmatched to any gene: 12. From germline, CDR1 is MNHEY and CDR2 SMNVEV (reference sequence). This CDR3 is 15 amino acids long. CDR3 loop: CASTKTSGSRNEQFF. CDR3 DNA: TGTGCCAGCACCAAAACGAGCGGGAGTCGGAATGAGCAGTTCTTC.